The clone carrying this T cell receptor (beta chain) was seen at least ten times. Its target is unknown. The junction and the germline gene differ at one end; a read error may be behind it. The CDR3 has 14 amino acids. Germline-derived CDR1 and CDR2 are MGHRA and YSYEKL. In TCRdb, the reads were re-called with MiXCR into one record per CDR3 protein. The sample includes roughly 500,000 distinct CDR3 sequences, approximately 15% of them seen just once. The data belong to a study of T cell repertoires in cytomegalovirus infection. The study, taken as a whole, reports: Using cumulative public TCR beta family frequency, the authors identified those who carried CMV together with the relevant HLA. HLA-C-restricted CMV-specific TCR beta clonotypes were dominant in the ex vivo response.

The sequence derives from a human donor in good health (CMV status not recorded). Some clones in this sample may be carry-over from other donors' samples. The sample comprised CD8+ T cells from PBMCs. This chain uses TRBV4-1 with TRBJ2-1; no definite D call. The CDR3 loop reads CASSQDLSNNEQFF. In nucleotides, the CDR3 is TGCGCCAGCAGCCAAGATCTCTCCAACAATGAGCAGTTCTTC.